The 22 T cell receptor beta chains in this list originate from one sample, sequenced in a study of cytomegalovirus exposure and HLA in healthy donors. TCRdb's copy holds only in-frame clones and misses some; the assay was immunoSEQ multiplex PCR. The sample includes some 69,000 clones, 95% to 97% of them seen just once. Sequenced input: PBMCs. The receptor set was obtained from a man aged 18 to 29 in good health and CMV-seronegative.

The gene calls are TRBV12-5 and TRBJ2-7, with 7 bases identical to TRBD2. Trimming at V came to 3 bases and at J to 3 bases, leaving 14 bases not matched to a gene. CDR3 length: 17 amino acids. Per the germline V gene, CDR1 is LGHNT and CDR2 is FRNRAP. The CDR3 sequence is CASGFSGLWGGSYEQYF. The CDR3, as DNA: TGTGCTAGTGGTTTTTCCGGCTTGTGGGGCGGGAGCTACGAGCAGTACTTC.

CDR3 nucleotide sequence: TGTGCCAGCAGCTTTGGGTCTGGCGGATTAAACACCGGGGAGCTGTTTTTT. This codes for CASSFGSGGLNTGELFF. This chain connects TRBV5-4 to TRBJ2-2; D is uncertain. The CDR3 is 17 amino acids. Trimming took off 2 bases at V and 2 bases at J, with 16 bases between the two ends. Germline V CDR1 and CDR2: SGHNT, YYREEE (reference sequence).

The chain combines TRBV5-6 with TRBJ1-4, with a weak D call TRBD1 (5 bases). This CDR3 has 14 residues. Germline assignment: CDR1 SGHDT and CDR2 YYEEEE. Trimming took 1 base from V and 8 from J, leaving 12 bases between them. The CDR3 loop reads CASSLWGQEEKLFF. Here the CDR3 DNA reads TGTGCCAGCAGCTTGTGGGGCCAGGAGGAAAAACTGTTTTTT.

The chain has TRBV6-5 and TRBJ2-1; the D is unclear. The CDR3 contains 16 residues. The V gene's germline CDR1 is MNHEY and CDR2 SVGAGI. V lost 2 bases, J lost 6 bases, and 17 bases lay in between. The CDR3 DNA follows: TGTGCCAGCAGTTACAGACTTCAGCCCCCTTTCAATGAGCAGTTCTTC. As protein: CASSYRLQPPFNEQFF.

The V gene is TRBV6-1, the J gene TRBJ2-7, with 9 bases identical to TRBD1. Germline CDR1 and CDR2: MNHNS and SASEGT. The CDR3 has 15 residues. Germline trimming cut 6 bases from V and 2 bases from J; bases unmatched to any gene: 8. This CDR3 is CASRADRGFTYEQYF. The DNA for the CDR3 is TGTGCCAGCAGGGCGGACAGGGGATTCACCTACGAGCAGTACTTC.

The chain combines TRBV25-1 with TRBJ2-4; TRBD2 agrees at 9 bases. The CDR3 covers 13 residues. V was clipped by 4 bases and J by 7 bases; unmatched bases: 2. In germline, CDR1 is MGHDK, CDR2 SYGVNS. The CDR3 nucleotides read TGTGCCAGCAGTGCGCTAGCGGGGAACATTCAGTACTTC. The encoded protein is CASSALAGNIQYF.

J is TRBJ2-1 and V is TRBV11-2; 9 bases map to TRBD2. The CDR3 totals 16 residues. CDR1 and CDR2 (germline): SGHAT, FQNNGV. J was trimmed by 4 bases and V by 1 base; bases with no gene match: 5. The chain's CDR3 is CASSLGGTSSYNEQFF. CDR3 nucleotides: TGTGCCAGCAGCTTAGGCGGGACTAGCTCATACAATGAGCAGTTCTTC.

The rearrangement links TRBV6-1 to TRBJ2-6; 8 bases agree with TRBD1. J was trimmed by 0 bases and V by 4 bases; bases with no gene match: 5. Germline-derived CDR1 and CDR2 are MNHNS and SASEGT. The CDR3 contains 17 residues. Written as DNA, the CDR3 is TGTGCCAGCAGTGCCCGGACAGGGCGCTCTGGGGCCAACGTCCTGACTTTC. This encodes CASSARTGRSGANVLTF.

V and J are TRBV7-9 and TRBJ2-1; TRBD2 matches at 9 bases. J lost 5 bases, V lost 5 bases, and 13 bases had no gene match. The CDR3 runs 17 residues. Germline V CDR1 and CDR2: SEHNR, FQNEAQ (reference sequence). CDR3 amino acids: CASSLGYGTSRHNEQFF. For the CDR3, the DNA is TGTGCCAGCAGCCTCGGTTACGGGACTAGCAGACACAATGAGCAGTTCTTC.

The chain combines TRBV7-9 with TRBJ1-3; TRBD1 aligns across 7 bases. The CDR3 has 14 residues. From germline, CDR1 is SEHNR and CDR2 FQNEAQ (reference sequence). J gave up 1 base and V 7 bases, and 4 bases lay outside the gene matches. CDR3 DNA sequence: TGTGCCAGCACTCAGGGGGATTCTGGAAACACCATATATTTT. Amino acids: CASTQGDSGNTIYF.

The CDR3, as DNA: TGTGCCAGCAGCTTAGCGCCGGGGTTTGGCTACACCTTC. Amino acid sequence: CASSLAPGFGYTF. The V call is TRBV7-8, the J call TRBJ1-2, with no clear D. Germline values: CDR1 SGHVS, CDR2 FQNEAQ. CDR3 size: 13 residues. V shed 0 bases and J shed 7 bases, with 9 bases lying between them.

V is TRBV5-4 and J is TRBJ1-6; 7 nucleotides line up with TRBD1. Germline V gene data show CDR1 as SGHNT and CDR2 as YYREEE (reference sequence). The length of the CDR3 is 14 residues. V lost 6 bases, J lost 7 bases, and 7 bases stayed unmatched. As DNA, the CDR3 is TGTGCCAGCAACGGGGACAGCGAGAATTCACCCCTCCACTTT. Protein sequence: CASNGDSENSPLHF.

V and J are TRBV5-1 and TRBJ1-5, with 10 bases identical to TRBD1. The CDR3 covers 15 residues. CDR1 and CDR2 from the germline V gene are SGHRS and YFSETQ. Trimming took 0 bases from V and 4 from J; bases not matched to a gene: 1. The CDR3 sequence is CASSLEGQGNQPQHF. The DNA for the CDR3 is TGCGCCAGCAGCTTGGAGGGACAGGGGAATCAGCCCCAGCATTTT.

The DNA of the CDR3 is TGTGCCAGCAGTTTTCATCCGACTCTCAAAGCTTTCTTT. Translating it yields CASSFHPTLKAFF. V is TRBV28 and J is TRBJ1-1; D ambiguous. Trimming removed 3 bases at V and 9 bases at J, with 14 bases between. The germline V gene has CDR1 MDHEN and CDR2 SYDVKM. This CDR3 region has 13 residues.

The chain is built from TRBV18 and TRBJ2-7; tentative D call: TRBD1 (5 bases). This CDR3 has 17 residues. V gave up 3 bases and J gave up 2 bases, with 20 bases separating them. In germline, CDR1 is KGHSH, CDR2 LQKENI. For the CDR3, the DNA is TGTGCCAGCTCACCCTGGTCAGGGCCCCATCGGGCCTACGAGCAGTACTTC. Translating it yields CASSPWSGPHRAYEQYF.

CDR3 in amino acids: CASSSALAGGTDTQYF. CDR3 DNA: TGCGCCAGCAGCTCTGCGCTAGCGGGAGGGACAGATACGCAGTATTTT. The J gene is TRBJ2-3, the V gene TRBV5-1; 12 bases match TRBD2. The ends lost 3 bases at V and 3 bases at J; junction bases unmatched: 5. The CDR3 length is 16 residues. CDR1 is SGHRS and CDR2 is YFSETQ in the germline V gene.

This clone is a singleton in its sample. The chain joins TRBV10-1 to TRBJ2-1; the D gene is possibly TRBD2 (6 bases). The CDR3 extends over 17 amino acids. The V and J ends lost 6 bases and 0 bases respectively, with 18 bases between them. The germline V gene has CDR1 WNHNN and CDR2 SYGVQD (reference sequence). The CDR3 DNA sequence: TGCGCCAGCAGACGCCCGGTTCGGGGGAGCTCCTACAATGAGCAGTTCTTC. This codes for CASRRPVRGSSYNEQFF.

This sequence joins TRBV10-3 and TRBJ2-7; 8 nucleotides agree with TRBD1. Germline loops: CDR1 ENHRY, CDR2 SYGVKD. The CDR3 loop spans 13 amino acids. V lost 4 bases and J lost 5; bases outside the gene matches: 4. CDR3 nucleotides: TGTGCCATCAGTGGGACAGGGAAAAACGAGCAGTACTTC. Its translation is CAISGTGKNEQYF.

V and J are TRBV5-1 and TRBJ1-2; possible D gene TRBD1, 6 bases. The CDR3 runs to 14 residues. CDR1 is SGHRS and CDR2 is YFSETQ in the germline V gene. V was cut by 4 bases and J by 3 bases, with 13 bases left in between. DNA of the CDR3: TGCGCCAGCAGCATAGGACAGCTAGACTATGGCTACACCTTC. Translating it yields CASSIGQLDYGYTF.

The chain combines TRBV2 with TRBJ1-2, with no clear D. Germline CDR1 reads SNHLY; CDR2 reads FYNNEI. The CDR3 is 12 residues long. Trimming took 9 bases from V and 2 from J, leaving 10 bases between them. The DNA of the CDR3 is TGTGCCAGGAGGGCGGGGAACTATGGCTACACCTTC. Amino acid sequence: CARRAGNYGYTF.

V usage is TRBV29-1 and J usage is TRBJ1-1; D remains unclear. Deletions cut 2 bases from V and 6 bases from J, with 10 bases between. Per germline, CDR1 SQVTM and CDR2 ANQGSEA. This CDR3 region has 12 residues. The CDR3 DNA reads TGCAGCGTTGAATCAGGATTCGCTGAAGCTTTCTTT. The encoded protein is CSVESGFAEAFF. The full variable domain, in which reference TRBV29-1 and TRBJ1-1 provide the parts outside the CDR3, is SAVISQKPSRDICQRGTSLTIQCQVDSQVTMMFWYRQQPGQSLTLIATANQGSEATYESGFVIDKFPISRPNLTFSTLTVSNMSPEDSSIYLCSVESGFAEAFFGQGTRLTVV.

V and J are TRBV9 and TRBJ1-3; TRBD1 agrees at 10 bases. The V gene's germline CDR1 is SGDLS and CDR2 YYNGEE. CDR3 size: 15 residues. Unmatched junction bases numbered 0, after V lost 3 bases and J lost 0 bases. The CDR3 is CASSGTGGSGNTIYF. CDR3 coding DNA: TGTGCCAGCAGCGGGACAGGGGGCTCTGGAAACACCATATATTTT. Looking up the rest from reference TRBV9 and TRBJ1-3 gives the full variable domain: DSGVTQTPKHLITATGQRVTLRCSPRSGDLSVYWYQQSLDQGLQFLIQYYNGEERAKGNILERFSAQQFPDLHSELNLSSLELGDSALYFCASSGTGGSGNTIYFGEGSWLTVV.